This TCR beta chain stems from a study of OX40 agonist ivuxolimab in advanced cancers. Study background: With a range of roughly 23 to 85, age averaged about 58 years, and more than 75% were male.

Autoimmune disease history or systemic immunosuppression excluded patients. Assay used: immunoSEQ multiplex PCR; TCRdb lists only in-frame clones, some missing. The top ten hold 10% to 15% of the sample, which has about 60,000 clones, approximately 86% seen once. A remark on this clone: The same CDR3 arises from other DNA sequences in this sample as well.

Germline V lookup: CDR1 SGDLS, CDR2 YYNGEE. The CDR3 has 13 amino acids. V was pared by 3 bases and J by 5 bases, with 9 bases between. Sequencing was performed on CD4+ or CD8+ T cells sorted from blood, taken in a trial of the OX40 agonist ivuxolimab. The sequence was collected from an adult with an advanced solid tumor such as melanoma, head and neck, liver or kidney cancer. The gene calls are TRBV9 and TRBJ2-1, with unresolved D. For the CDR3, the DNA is TGTGCCAGCAGCGGTACTGCCCACAATGAGCAGTTCTTC. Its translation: CASSGTAHNEQFF.